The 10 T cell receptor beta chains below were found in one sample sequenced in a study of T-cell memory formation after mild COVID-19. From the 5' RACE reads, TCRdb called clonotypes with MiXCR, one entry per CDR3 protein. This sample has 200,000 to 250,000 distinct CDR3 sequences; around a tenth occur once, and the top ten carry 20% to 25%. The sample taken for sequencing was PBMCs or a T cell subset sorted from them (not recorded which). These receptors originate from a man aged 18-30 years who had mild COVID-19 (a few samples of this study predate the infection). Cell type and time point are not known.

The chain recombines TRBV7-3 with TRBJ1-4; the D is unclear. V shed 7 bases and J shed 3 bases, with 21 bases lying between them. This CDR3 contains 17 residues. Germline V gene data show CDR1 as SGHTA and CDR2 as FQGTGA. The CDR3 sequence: CASTHPATSGANEKLFF. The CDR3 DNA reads TGTGCCAGCACCCATCCGGCGACAAGCGGGGCTAATGAAAAACTGTTTTTT. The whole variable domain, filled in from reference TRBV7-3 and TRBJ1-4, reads GAGVSQTPSNKVTEKGKYVELRCDPISGHTALYWYRQSLGQGPEFLIYFQGTGAADDSGLPNDRFFAVRPEGSVSTLKIQRTERGDSAVYLCASTHPATSGANEKLFFGSGTQLSVL.

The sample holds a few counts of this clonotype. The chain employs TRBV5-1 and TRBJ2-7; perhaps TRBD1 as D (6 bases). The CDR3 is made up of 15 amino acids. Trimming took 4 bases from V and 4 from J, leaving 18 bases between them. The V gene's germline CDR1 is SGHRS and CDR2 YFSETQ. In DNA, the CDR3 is TGCGCCAGCAGCCCGGGGACAAGAGGGGCTTACGAGCAGTACTTC. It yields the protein CASSPGTRGAYEQYF.

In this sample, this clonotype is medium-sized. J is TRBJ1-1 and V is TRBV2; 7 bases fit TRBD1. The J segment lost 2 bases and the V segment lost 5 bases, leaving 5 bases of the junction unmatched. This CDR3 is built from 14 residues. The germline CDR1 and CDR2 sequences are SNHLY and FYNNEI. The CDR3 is CASSLRQGNTEAFF. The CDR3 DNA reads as TGTGCCAGCAGTCTCAGACAGGGAAACACTGAAGCTTTCTTT.

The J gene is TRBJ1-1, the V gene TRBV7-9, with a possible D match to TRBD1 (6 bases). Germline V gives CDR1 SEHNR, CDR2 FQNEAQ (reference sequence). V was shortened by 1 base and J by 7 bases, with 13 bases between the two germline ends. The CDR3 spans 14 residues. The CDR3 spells CASSLGGGEGEAFF. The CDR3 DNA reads TGTGCCAGCAGCTTAGGAGGGGGGGAGGGTGAAGCTTTCTTT.

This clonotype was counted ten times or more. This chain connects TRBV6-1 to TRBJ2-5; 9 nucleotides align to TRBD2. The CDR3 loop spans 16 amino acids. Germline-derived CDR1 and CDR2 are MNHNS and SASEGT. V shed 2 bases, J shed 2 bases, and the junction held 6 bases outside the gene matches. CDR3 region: CASSELGGGGQETQYF. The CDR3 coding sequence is TGTGCCAGCAGTGAACTCGGCGGGGGGGGGCAAGAGACCCAGTACTTC.

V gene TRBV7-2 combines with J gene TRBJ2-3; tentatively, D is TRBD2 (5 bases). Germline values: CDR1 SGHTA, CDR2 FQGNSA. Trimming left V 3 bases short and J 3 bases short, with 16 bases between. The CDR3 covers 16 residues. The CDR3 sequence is CASSFDGGRATDTQYF. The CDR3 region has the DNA TGTGCCAGCAGCTTTGACGGTGGGAGAGCTACAGATACGCAGTATTTT.

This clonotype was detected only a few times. The DNA of the CDR3 is TGTGCCAGCAGCCCTGCTAGCGGGGGGGGCCTTGAGCAGTTCTTC. This encodes CASSPASGGGLEQFF. This chain links TRBV7-2 with TRBJ2-1, with 12 positions matching TRBD2. There are 15 residues in the CDR3. Germline loops: CDR1 SGHTA, CDR2 FQGNSA. The J segment lost 9 bases and the V segment lost 5 bases, leaving 8 bases of the junction unmatched.

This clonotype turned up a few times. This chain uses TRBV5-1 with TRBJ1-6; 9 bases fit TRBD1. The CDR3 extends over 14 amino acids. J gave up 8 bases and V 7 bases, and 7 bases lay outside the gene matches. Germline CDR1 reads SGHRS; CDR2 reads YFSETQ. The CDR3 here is CASSEGQGYSPLHF. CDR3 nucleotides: TGCGCCAGCTCCGAGGGACAGGGCTATTCACCCCTCCACTTT.

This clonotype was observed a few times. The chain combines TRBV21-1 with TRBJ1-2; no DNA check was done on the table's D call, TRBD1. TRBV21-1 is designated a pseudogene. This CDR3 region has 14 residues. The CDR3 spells CASSNRGFGRCYTF. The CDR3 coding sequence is TGTGCCAGCAGCAACAGGGGGTTCGGGCGCTGCTACACCTTC.

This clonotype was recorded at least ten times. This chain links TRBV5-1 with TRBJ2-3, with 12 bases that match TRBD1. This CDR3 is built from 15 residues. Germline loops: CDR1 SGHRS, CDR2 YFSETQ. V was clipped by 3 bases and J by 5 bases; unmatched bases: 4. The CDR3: CASSSGQGAGDTQYF. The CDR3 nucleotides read TGCGCCAGCAGCTCGGGACAGGGGGCTGGAGATACGCAGTATTTT.